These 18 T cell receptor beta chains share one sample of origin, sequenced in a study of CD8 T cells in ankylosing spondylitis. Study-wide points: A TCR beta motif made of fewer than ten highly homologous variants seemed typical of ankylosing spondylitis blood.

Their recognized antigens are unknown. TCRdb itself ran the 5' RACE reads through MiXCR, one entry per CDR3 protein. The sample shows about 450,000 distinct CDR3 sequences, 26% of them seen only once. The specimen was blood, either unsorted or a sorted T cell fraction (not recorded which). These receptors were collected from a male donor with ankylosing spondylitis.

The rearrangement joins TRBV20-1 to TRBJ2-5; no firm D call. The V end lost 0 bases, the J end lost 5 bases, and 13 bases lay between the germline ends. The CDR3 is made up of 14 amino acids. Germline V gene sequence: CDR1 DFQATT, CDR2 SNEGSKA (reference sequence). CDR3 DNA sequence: TGCAGTGCTAGAGATCCTCTAGTAGGGGAGACCCAGTACTTC. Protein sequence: CSARDPLVGETQYF.

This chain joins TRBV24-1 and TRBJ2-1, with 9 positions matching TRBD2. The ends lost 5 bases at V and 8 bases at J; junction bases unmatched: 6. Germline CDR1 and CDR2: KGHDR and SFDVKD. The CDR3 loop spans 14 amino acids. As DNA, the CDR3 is TGTGCCACCAGTGCGGGACTAGCTGAGGATGAGCAGTTCTTC. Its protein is CATSAGLAEDEQFF.

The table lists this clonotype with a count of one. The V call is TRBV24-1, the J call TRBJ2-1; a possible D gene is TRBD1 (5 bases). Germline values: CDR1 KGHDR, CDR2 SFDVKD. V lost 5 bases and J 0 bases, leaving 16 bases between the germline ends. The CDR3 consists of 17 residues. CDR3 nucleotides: TGTGCCACCAGTGGTCGACAGCACTCCTCCTCCTACAATGAGCAGTTCTTC. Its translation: CATSGRQHSSSYNEQFF.

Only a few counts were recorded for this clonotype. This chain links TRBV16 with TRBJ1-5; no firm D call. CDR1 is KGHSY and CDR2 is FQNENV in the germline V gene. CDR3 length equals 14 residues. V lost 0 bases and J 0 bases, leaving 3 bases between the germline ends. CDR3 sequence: CASSQSPSNQPQHF. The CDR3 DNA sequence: TGTGCCAGCAGCCAATCCCCTAGCAATCAGCCCCAGCATTTT.

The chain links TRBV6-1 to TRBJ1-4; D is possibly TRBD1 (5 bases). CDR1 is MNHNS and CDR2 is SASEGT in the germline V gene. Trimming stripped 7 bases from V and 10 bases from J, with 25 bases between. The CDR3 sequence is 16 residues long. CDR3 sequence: CASTPSHGAGGIKLFF. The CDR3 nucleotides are TGTGCCAGCACCCCAAGCCACGGGGCCGGCGGAATAAAACTGTTTTTT.

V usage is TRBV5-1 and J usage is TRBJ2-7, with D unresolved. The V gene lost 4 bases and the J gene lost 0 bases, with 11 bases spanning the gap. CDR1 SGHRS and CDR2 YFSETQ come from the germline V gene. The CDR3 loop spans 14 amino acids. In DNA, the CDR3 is TGCGCCAGCAGCCCGGACCTAAACTCCTACGAGCAGTACTTC. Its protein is CASSPDLNSYEQYF. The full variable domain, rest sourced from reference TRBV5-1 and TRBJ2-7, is KAGVTQTPRYLIKTRGQQVTLSCSPISGHRSVSWYQQTPGQGLQFLFEYFSETQRNKGNFPGRFSGRQFSNSRSEMNVSTLELGDSALYLCASSPDLNSYEQYFGPGTRLTVT.

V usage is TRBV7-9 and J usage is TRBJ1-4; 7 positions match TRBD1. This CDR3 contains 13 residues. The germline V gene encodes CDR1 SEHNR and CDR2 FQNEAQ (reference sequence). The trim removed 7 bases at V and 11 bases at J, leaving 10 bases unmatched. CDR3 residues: CASIGTETGKLFF. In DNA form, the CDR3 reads TGTGCCAGCATCGGGACAGAGACGGGGAAACTGTTTTTT.

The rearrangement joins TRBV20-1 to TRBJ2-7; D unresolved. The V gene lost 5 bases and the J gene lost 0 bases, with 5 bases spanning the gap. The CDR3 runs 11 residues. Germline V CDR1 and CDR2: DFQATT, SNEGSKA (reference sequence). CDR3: CSAFSSYEQYF. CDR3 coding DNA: TGCAGTGCTTTCAGCTCCTACGAGCAGTACTTC.

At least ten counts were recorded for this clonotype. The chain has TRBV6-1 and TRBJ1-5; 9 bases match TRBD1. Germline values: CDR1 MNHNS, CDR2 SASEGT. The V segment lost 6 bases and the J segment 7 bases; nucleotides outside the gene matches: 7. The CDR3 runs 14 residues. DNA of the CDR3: TGTGCCAGCAGCCGCGGGACAGGGACGCAGCCCCAGCATTTT. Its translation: CASSRGTGTQPQHF.

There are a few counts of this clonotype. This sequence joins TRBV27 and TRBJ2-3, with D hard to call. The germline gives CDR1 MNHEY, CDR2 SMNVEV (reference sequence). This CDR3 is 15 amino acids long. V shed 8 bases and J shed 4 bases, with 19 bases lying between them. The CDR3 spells CASRDSGPDPDTQYF. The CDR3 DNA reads TGTGCCAGCCGTGACTCCGGCCCCGACCCAGATACGCAGTATTTT.

CDR3 coding DNA: TGTGCCAGCTCGTCGGGACTAGCGGGAGGAGATACGCAGTATTTT. This encodes CASSSGLAGGDTQYF. The chain uses TRBV18 and TRBJ2-3, with 15 bases identical to TRBD2. The length of the CDR3 is 15 residues. The V gene end was trimmed by 6 bases and the J gene end by 5 bases; junction bases not matched to a gene: 3. CDR1 is KGHSH, CDR2 LQKENI, per germline.

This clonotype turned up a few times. CDR3 nucleotide sequence: TGCGCCAGCAGGTCGCCGTCCCTCTACGAGCAGTACGTC. This translates into CASRSPSLYEQYV. The gene calls are TRBV5-1 and TRBJ2-7; D ambiguous. Germline CDR1 and CDR2: SGHRS and YFSETQ. The CDR3 sequence is 13 residues long. Trimming left V 5 bases short and J 3 bases short, with 12 bases between.

The CDR3 sequence is CSAFRGLGQPQHF. CDR3 nucleotides: TGCAGTGCTTTCAGGGGGTTAGGGCAGCCCCAGCATTTT. This chain uses TRBV20-1 with TRBJ1-5; 7 bases are a match to TRBD1. In germline, CDR1 is DFQATT, CDR2 SNEGSKA (reference sequence). V shed 5 bases and J 7 bases; nucleotides not matched to a gene: 8. The CDR3 sequence is 13 residues long.

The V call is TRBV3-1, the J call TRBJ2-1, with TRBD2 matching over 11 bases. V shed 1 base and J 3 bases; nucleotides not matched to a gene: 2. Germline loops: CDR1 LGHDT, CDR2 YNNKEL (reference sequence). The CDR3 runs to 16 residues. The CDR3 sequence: CASSQGLAGGYNEQFF. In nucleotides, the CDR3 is TGTGCCAGCAGCCAAGGGCTAGCGGGAGGCTACAATGAGCAGTTCTTC.

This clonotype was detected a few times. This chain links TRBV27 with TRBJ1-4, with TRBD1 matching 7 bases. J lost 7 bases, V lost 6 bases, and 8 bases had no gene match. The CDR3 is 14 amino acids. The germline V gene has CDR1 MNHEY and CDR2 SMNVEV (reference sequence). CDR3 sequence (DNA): TGTGCCAGCAGATCCACAGGGGATAGTGAAAAACTGTTTTTT. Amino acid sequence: CASRSTGDSEKLFF.

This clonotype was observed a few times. The CDR3 region is CASSLWTGGYNEQFF. As DNA, the CDR3 is TGTGCCAGCAGCCTCTGGACAGGGGGCTACAATGAGCAGTTCTTC. This chain uses TRBV7-8 with TRBJ2-1; 10 bases agree with TRBD1. The V segment lost 5 bases and the J segment 3 bases; nucleotides outside the gene matches: 4. The CDR3 extends over 15 amino acids. Germline assignment: CDR1 SGHVS and CDR2 FQNEAQ.

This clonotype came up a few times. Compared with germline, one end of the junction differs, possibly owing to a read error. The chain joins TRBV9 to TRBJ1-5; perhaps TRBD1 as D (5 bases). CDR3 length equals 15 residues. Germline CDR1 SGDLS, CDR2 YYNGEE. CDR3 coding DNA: TGTGCCAGCAGCGCTGATGGGGCTAGCGATCAGCCCCAGCATTTT. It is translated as CASSADGASDQPQHF.

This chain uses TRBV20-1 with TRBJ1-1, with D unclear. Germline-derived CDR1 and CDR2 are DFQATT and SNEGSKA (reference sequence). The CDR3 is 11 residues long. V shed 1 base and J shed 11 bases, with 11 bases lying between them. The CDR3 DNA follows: TGCAGTGCTAGAGCCGCTACCCAGGCTTTCTTT. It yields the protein CSARAATQAFF.